This T cell receptor beta chain is from a study of human T cells and chemical hapten exposure. Turning to the study itself: Recorded diagnoses among the mostly female patients were alopecia areata, totalis or universalis.

During construction of the library, unique molecular identifiers were attached to individual cDNA molecules for quantitative, reproducible TCR counting. TCRdb reprocessed the RACE reads with MiXCR, giving one entry per CDR3 protein. The sample holds about 110,000 distinct CDR3 sequences, 11% seen once. Per germline, CDR1 SEHNR and CDR2 FQNEAQ (reference sequence). CDR3 length equals 15 residues. The V and J ends lost 5 bases and 4 bases respectively, with 15 bases between them. Stated time point: patch test 1, 2 weeks after DPC sensitization. Treatment indicated: therapeutic diphenylcyclopropenone sensitization with weekly scalp DPC.

The genes are TRBV7-9 and TRBJ2-1; a weak D match, TRBD1 (5 bases). The sequencing used whole blood, collected in connection with sensitization to the hapten diphenylcyclopropenone (DPC). The clonotype comes from a woman aged 40-49 years with alopecia areata. Some clones in this sample may be carry-over from other donors' samples. The CDR3 coding sequence is TGTGCCAGCAGCCCCGACAGTGACCCTTACAATGAGCAGTTCTTC. Residues: CASSPDSDPYNEQFF.